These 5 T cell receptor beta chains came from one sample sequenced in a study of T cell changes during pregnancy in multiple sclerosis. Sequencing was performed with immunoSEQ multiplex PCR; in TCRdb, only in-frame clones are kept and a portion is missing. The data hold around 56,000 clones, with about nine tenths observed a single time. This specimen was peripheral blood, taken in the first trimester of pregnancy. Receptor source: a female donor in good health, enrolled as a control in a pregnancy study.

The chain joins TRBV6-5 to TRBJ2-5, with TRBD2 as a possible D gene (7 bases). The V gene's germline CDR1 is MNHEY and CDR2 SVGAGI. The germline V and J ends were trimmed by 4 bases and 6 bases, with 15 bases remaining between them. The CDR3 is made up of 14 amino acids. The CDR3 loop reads CASSFEGGYQTQYF. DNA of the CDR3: TGTGCCAGCAGTTTTGAGGGGGGGTATCAGACCCAGTACTTC.

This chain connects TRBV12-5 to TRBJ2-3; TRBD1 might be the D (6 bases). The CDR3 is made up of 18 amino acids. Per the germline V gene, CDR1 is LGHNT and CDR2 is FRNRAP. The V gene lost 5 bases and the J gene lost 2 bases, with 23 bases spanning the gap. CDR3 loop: CASGEAGTPSTSTDTQYF. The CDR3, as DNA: TGTGCTAGTGGTGAGGCCGGGACACCGTCTACATCCACAGATACGCAGTATTTT.

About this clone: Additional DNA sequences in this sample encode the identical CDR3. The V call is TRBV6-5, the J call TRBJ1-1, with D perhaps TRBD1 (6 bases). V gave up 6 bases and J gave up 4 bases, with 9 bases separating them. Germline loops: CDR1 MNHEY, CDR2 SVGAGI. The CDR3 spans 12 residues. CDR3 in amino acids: CASRRGTTEAFF. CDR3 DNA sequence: TGTGCCAGCAGGAGGGGGACCACTGAAGCTTTCTTT.

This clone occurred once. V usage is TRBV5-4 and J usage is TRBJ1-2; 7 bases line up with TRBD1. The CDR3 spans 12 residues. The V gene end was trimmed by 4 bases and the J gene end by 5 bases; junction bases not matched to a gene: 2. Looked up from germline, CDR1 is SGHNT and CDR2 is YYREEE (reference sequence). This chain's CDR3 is CASSPGQYGYTF. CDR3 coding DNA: TGTGCCAGCAGCCCGGGACAGTATGGCTACACCTTC.

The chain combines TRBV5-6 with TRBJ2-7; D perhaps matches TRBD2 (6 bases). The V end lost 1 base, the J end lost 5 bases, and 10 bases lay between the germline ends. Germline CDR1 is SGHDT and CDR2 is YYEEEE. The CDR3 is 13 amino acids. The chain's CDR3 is CASSLWASDEQYF. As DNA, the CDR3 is TGTGCCAGCAGCTTGTGGGCTAGCGACGAGCAGTACTTC.